The 21 T cell receptor beta chains below come from one sample, sequenced in a study of blood T cell repertoires in COVID-19. Some clones are missing from TCRdb's copy, which holds only in-frame ones; the method was immunoSEQ multiplex PCR. This table holds roughly 280,000 clones, approximately 86% found once. The sequenced sample was peripheral blood. These receptors all stem from a woman aged 45-65 years who had recovered from COVID-19.

The rearrangement links TRBV30 to TRBJ2-3, with TRBD2 matching over 11 bases. The trim removed 3 bases at V and 2 bases at J, leaving 10 bases unmatched. The CDR3 has 17 amino acids. CDR1 is GTSNPN and CDR2 is SVGIG in the germline V gene (reference sequence). The CDR3, as DNA: TGTGCCTGGAGCCTAGGGGCTAGCGGGGGGTACACAGATACGCAGTATTTT. Its protein is CAWSLGASGGYTDTQYF.

The chain is built from TRBV7-2 and TRBJ1-5; no firm D call. CDR3 size: 13 residues. Germline CDR1 SGHTA, CDR2 FQGNSA. Trimming took 0 bases from V and 3 from J, leaving 3 bases between them. CDR3 loop: CASSLASNQPQHF. CDR3 DNA sequence: TGTGCCAGCAGCTTAGCCTCCAATCAGCCCCAGCATTTT.

This rearrangement joins TRBV4-3 to TRBJ2-1, with 8 bases matching TRBD2. From germline, CDR1 is LGHNA and CDR2 YSLEER. The CDR3 covers 17 residues. With V trimmed by 0 bases and J by 5 bases, 9 bases remained unmatched. The CDR3 coding sequence is TGCGCCAGCAGCCAAGACGGTCGCGGGAGGATAGACAATGAGCAGTTCTTC. Its protein product is CASSQDGRGRIDNEQFF.

In its sample, this clone was seen once. This chain links TRBV5-1 with TRBJ2-1; 15 nucleotides match TRBD2. The germline V gene has CDR1 SGHRS and CDR2 YFSETQ. J gave up 9 bases and V 4 bases, and 11 bases lay outside the gene matches. The CDR3 has 17 amino acids. The CDR3 sequence: CASSGWTSGGVMGEQFF. Written as DNA, the CDR3 is TGCGCCAGCAGCGGATGGACTAGCGGGGGGGTGATGGGTGAGCAGTTCTTC.

A single count supports this clone. The rearrangement links TRBV6-1 to TRBJ1-1; D gene unclear. This CDR3 spans 18 amino acids. Germline V gene lookup returns CDR1 MNHNS and CDR2 SASEGT. Trimming stripped 1 base from V and 0 bases from J, with 18 bases between. This CDR3 is CASSEDGLWTVMNTEAFF. The CDR3 coding sequence is TGTGCCAGCAGTGAAGATGGACTGTGGACCGTAATGAACACTGAAGCTTTCTTT.

The chain recombines TRBV7-9 with TRBJ2-7; TRBD1 aligns across 9 bases. V trimming: 5 bases; J trimming: 0 bases; junction bases outside the gene matches: 5. This CDR3 has 15 residues. Germline V gene sequence: CDR1 SEHNR, CDR2 FQNEAQ (reference sequence). The CDR3 loop reads CASSHRDRVSYEQYF. The CDR3 DNA reads TGTGCCAGCAGCCACCGGGACAGGGTCTCCTACGAGCAGTACTTC.

The table lists this clone with a count of one. The V call is TRBV6-2 or TRBV6-3, the J call TRBJ2-1; unclear D gene. From germline, CDR1 is MNHEY and CDR2 SVGEGT. The CDR3 totals 11 residues. With 2 bases removed from V and 12 bases from J, the gap between germline ends came to 8 bases. The CDR3 nucleotides are TGTGCCAGCAGTTACCCAGACTCGCAGTTCTTC. Residues: CASSYPDSQFF.

This sequence joins TRBV7-9 and TRBJ2-7, with 7 bases lining up with TRBD1. The germline V gene has CDR1 SEHNR and CDR2 FQNEAQ (reference sequence). The J segment lost 5 bases and the V segment lost 5 bases, leaving 18 bases of the junction unmatched. The CDR3 covers 17 residues. CDR3 amino acids: CASSPPERTGPLNEQYF. As DNA, the CDR3 is TGTGCCAGCAGCCCACCTGAAAGGACAGGACCACTGAACGAGCAGTACTTC. Based on the CDR3 plus reference TRBV7-9 and TRBJ2-7, the full variable domain is DTGVSQNPRHKITKRGQNVTFRCDPISEHNRLYWYRQTLGQGPEFLTYFQNEAQLEKSRLLSDRFSAERPKGSFSTLEIQRTEQGDSAMYLCASSPPERTGPLNEQYFGPGTRLTVT.

The genes are TRBV28 and TRBJ1-2; no reliable D call. CDR3 length: 13 residues. V shed 5 bases and J shed 2 bases, with 9 bases lying between them. Germline V gene lookup returns CDR1 MDHEN and CDR2 SYDVKM. CDR3 coding DNA: TGTGCCAGCAGTCCGGGAGGAAACTATGGCTACACCTTC. Translated: CASSPGGNYGYTF.

The chain has TRBV9 and TRBJ2-1, with TRBD2 matching 12 bases. J lost 6 bases, V lost 4 bases, and 14 bases had no gene match. Germline CDR1 and CDR2: SGDLS and YYNGEE. This CDR3 region has 18 residues. CDR3 sequence reads: CASSQPLAGTSGRNEQFF. For the CDR3, the DNA is TGTGCCAGCAGCCAACCCCTGGCAGGGACTAGCGGGCGCAATGAGCAGTTCTTC. The full variable domain, rest sourced from reference TRBV9 and TRBJ2-1, is DSGVTQTPKHLITATGQRVTLRCSPRSGDLSVYWYQQSLDQGLQFLIQYYNGEERAKGNILERFSAQQFPDLHSELNLSSLELGDSALYFCASSQPLAGTSGRNEQFFGPGTRLTVL.

The chain carries TRBV3-1 (or the pseudogene TRBV3-2) and TRBJ1-3, with D possibly being TRBD1 (5 bases). Germline V CDR1 and CDR2: LGHDT, YNNKEL (reference sequence). Trimming took off 4 bases at V and 2 bases at J, with 15 bases between the two ends. CDR3 length equals 16 residues. The CDR3 nucleotides are TGTGCCAGCAGCCGGACGGTGGGGGGACCTGGAAACACCATATATTTT. Translated: CASSRTVGGPGNTIYF.

V gene TRBV7-2 combines with J gene TRBJ2-1; the match to TRBD2 covers 16 bases. The CDR3 is made up of 19 amino acids. Germline loops: CDR1 SGHTA, CDR2 FQGNSA. V was clipped by 5 bases and J by 0 bases; unmatched bases: 7. The CDR3 here is CASSPRGLAGGSSYNEQFF. CDR3 DNA sequence: TGTGCCAGCAGCCCGAGGGGACTAGCGGGAGGGAGCTCCTACAATGAGCAGTTCTTC.

The CDR3 is CASSRHSTGNTEAFF. In DNA, the CDR3 is TGTGCCAGCAGTCGTCATTCAACAGGGAATACTGAAGCTTTCTTT. This rearrangement joins TRBV7-2 to TRBJ1-1; D might be TRBD1 (6 bases). CDR1 and CDR2 (germline): SGHTA, FQGNSA. With 6 bases removed from V and 5 bases from J, the gap between germline ends came to 19 bases. CDR3 length equals 15 residues.

V and J are TRBV5-1 and TRBJ1-1, with D tentatively TRBD1 (6 bases). This CDR3 contains 14 residues. The germline gives CDR1 SGHRS, CDR2 YFSETQ. The ends were cut back, 2 bases at V and 7 bases at J, with 15 bases in the middle. This chain's CDR3 is CASSLDTGRNEAFF. CDR3 sequence (DNA): TGCGCCAGCAGCTTAGATACAGGGAGAAATGAAGCTTTCTTT.

The V and J genes are TRBV30 and TRBJ1-2, with D perhaps TRBD1 (6 bases). There are 16 residues in the CDR3. The ends were cut back, 3 bases at V and 4 bases at J, with 21 bases in the middle. Germline CDR1 reads GTSNPN; CDR2 reads SVGIG (reference sequence). As DNA, the CDR3 is TGTGCCTGGAGCGCCACAAAACCGACAGGCCGCTATGGCTACACCTTC. Encoded protein: CAWSATKPTGRYGYTF.

The CDR3 is CASSPGTGYGYTF. The CDR3 DNA follows: TGTGCCAGCAGCCCCGGGACAGGCTATGGCTACACCTTC. V and J are TRBV7-2 and TRBJ1-2; 8 bases match TRBD1. The germline V gene encodes CDR1 SGHTA and CDR2 FQGNSA. The J segment lost 4 bases and the V segment lost 5 bases, leaving 3 bases of the junction unmatched. The CDR3 is 13 residues long.

The chain is built from TRBV6-5 and TRBJ2-5; the D gene is possibly TRBD1 (5 bases). The V end lost 2 bases, the J end lost 1 base, and 11 bases lay between the germline ends. CDR3 length: 15 amino acids. Germline loops: CDR1 MNHEY, CDR2 SVGAGI. CDR3 DNA sequence: TGTGCCAGCAGTTACCTATCAGGGATCCAAGAGACCCAGTACTTC. This translates into CASSYLSGIQETQYF.

In its sample, this clone was seen once. CDR3 region: CASNLAGLSYEQYF. In DNA, the CDR3 is TGCGCCAGCAATCTAGCGGGACTATCCTACGAGCAGTACTTC. This rearrangement joins TRBV5-1 to TRBJ2-7; 9 nucleotides agree with TRBD2. The J segment lost 1 base and the V segment lost 6 bases, leaving 5 bases of the junction unmatched. The V gene's germline CDR1 is SGHRS and CDR2 YFSETQ. The CDR3 length is 14 residues.

This clone was counted only a few times. This chain links TRBV2 with TRBJ1-5; possible D gene TRBD1, 5 bases. The germline gives CDR1 SNHLY, CDR2 FYNNEI. Between the trimmed V and J ends, which lost 3 bases and 3 bases, there was a span of 12 bases. The CDR3 is 15 amino acids. Here the CDR3 reads CASSDMQGFNQPQHF. The CDR3 region has the DNA TGTGCCAGCAGTGACATGCAGGGCTTCAATCAGCCCCAGCATTTT.

The chain recombines TRBV7-2 with TRBJ2-1, with D tentatively TRBD2 (6 bases). Trimming pared 5 bases from V and 8 bases from J, leaving 19 bases between. The CDR3 loop spans 15 amino acids. Germline loops: CDR1 SGHTA, CDR2 FQGNSA. The CDR3 DNA sequence: TGTGCCAGCAGCCTACAGCGGGCCTCAAGGCATGAGCAGTTCTTC. The encoded protein is CASSLQRASRHEQFF.

The chain couples TRBV4-3 to TRBJ1-2; 11 bases are shared with TRBD1. The CDR3 runs to 13 residues. The V gene end was trimmed by 4 bases and the J gene end by 6 bases; junction bases not matched to a gene: 1. Looked up from germline, CDR1 is LGHNA and CDR2 is YSLEER. The CDR3 loop is CASSPGQGDGYTF. CDR3 nucleotides: TGCGCCAGCAGCCCGGGACAGGGGGATGGCTACACCTTC.